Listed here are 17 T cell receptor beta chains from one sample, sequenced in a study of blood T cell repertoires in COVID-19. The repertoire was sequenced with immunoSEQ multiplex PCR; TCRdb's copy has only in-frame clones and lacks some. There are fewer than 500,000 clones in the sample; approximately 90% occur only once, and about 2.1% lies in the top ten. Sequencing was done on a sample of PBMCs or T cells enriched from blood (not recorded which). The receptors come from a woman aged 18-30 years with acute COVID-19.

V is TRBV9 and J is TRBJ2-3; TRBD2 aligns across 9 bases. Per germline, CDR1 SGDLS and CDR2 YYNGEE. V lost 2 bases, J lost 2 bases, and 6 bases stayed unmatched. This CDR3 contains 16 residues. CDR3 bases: TGTGCCAGCAGCGTGCAGCGGGGGGCGCCCACAGATACGCAGTATTTT. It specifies CASSVQRGAPTDTQYF.

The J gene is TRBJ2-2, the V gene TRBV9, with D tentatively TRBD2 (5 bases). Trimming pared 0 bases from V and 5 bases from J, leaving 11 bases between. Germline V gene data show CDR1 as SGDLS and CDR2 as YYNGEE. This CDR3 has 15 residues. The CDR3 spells CASSVGPSRTGELFF. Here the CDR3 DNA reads TGTGCCAGCAGCGTAGGTCCTAGCAGAACCGGGGAGCTGTTTTTT.

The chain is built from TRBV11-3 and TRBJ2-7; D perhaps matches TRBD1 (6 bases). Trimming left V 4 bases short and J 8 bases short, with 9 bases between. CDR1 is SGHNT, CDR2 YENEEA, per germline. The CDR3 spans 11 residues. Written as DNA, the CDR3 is TGTGCCAGCAGCTCTGGACAGCAGCAGTACTTC. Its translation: CASSSGQQQYF.

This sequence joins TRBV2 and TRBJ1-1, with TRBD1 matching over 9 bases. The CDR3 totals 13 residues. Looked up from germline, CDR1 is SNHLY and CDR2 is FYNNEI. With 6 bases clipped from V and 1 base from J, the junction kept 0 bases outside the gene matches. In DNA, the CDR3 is TGTGCCAGCAGGGGACAGGGGAACACTGAAGCTTTCTTT. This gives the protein CASRGQGNTEAFF.

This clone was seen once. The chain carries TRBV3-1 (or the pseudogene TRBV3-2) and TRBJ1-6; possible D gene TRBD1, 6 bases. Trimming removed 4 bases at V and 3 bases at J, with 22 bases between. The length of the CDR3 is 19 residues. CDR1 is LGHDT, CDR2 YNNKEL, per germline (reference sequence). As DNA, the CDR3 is TGTGCCAGCAGCCTATCACGAAAGAGGACAGCCGACTATAATTCACCCCTCCACTTT. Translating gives CASSLSRKRTADYNSPLHF.

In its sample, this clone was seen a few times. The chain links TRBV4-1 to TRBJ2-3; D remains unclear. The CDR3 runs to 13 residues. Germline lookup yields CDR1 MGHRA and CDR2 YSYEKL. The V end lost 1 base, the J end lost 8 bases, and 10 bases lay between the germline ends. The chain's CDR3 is CASSQVPAGTQYF. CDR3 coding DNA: TGCGCCAGCAGCCAAGTCCCGGCAGGTACGCAGTATTTT.

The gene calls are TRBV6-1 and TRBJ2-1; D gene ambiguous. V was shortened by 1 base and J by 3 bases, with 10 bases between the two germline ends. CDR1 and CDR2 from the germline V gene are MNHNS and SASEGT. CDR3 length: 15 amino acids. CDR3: CASSEEHSYYNEQFF. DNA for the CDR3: TGTGCCAGCAGTGAAGAGCACAGCTACTACAATGAGCAGTTCTTC.

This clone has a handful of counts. The CDR3 DNA is TGTGCCAGCGAACGGGACTCTTACTACGAGCAGTACTTC. The encoded protein is CASERDSYYEQYF. This chain joins TRBV7-9 and TRBJ2-7, with D possibly TRBD2 on 6 matching bases. V dropped 8 bases and J dropped 3 bases, with 14 bases sitting between them. Germline loops: CDR1 SEHNR, CDR2 FQNEAQ (reference sequence). The CDR3 is 13 residues long.

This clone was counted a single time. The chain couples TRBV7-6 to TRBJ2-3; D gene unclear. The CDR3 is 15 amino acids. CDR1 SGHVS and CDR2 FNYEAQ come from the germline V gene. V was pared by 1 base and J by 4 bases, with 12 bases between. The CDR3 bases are TGTGCCAGCAGCTTAGATCTCCGTGTCTCAGATACGCAGTATTTT. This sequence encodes CASSLDLRVSDTQYF. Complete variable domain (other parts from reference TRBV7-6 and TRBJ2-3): GAGVSQSPRYKVTKRGQDVALRCDPISGHVSLYWYRQALGQGPEFLTYFNYEAQQDKSGLPNDRFSAERPEGSISTLTIQRTEQRDSAMYRCASSLDLRVSDTQYFGPGTRLTVL.

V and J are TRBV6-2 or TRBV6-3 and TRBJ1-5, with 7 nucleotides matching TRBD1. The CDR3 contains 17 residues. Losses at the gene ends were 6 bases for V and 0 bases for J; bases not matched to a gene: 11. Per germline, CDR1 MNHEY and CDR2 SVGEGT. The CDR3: CASSGRTGGISNQPQHF. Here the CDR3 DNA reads TGTGCCAGCAGCGGTAGGACAGGCGGTATTAGCAATCAGCCCCAGCATTTT.

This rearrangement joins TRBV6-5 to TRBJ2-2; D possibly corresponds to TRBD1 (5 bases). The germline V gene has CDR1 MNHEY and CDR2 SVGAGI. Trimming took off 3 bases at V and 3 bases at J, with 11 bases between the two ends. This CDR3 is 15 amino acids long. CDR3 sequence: CASSYSRGYTGELFF. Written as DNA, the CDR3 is TGTGCCAGCAGTTATAGTAGGGGCTACACCGGGGAGCTGTTTTTT.

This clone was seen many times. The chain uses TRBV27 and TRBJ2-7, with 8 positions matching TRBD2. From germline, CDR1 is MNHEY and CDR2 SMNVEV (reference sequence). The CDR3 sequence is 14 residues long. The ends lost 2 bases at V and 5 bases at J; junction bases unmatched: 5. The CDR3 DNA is TGTGCCAGCAGTTTACGGGGGGGGTTCGACGAGCAGTACTTC. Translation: CASSLRGGFDEQYF.

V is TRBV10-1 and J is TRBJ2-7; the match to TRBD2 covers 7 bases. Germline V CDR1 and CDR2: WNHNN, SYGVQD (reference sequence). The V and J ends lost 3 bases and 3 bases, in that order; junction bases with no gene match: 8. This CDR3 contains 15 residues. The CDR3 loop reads CASSDWREGVYEQYF. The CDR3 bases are TGCGCCAGCAGTGATTGGAGGGAGGGTGTCTACGAGCAGTACTTC.

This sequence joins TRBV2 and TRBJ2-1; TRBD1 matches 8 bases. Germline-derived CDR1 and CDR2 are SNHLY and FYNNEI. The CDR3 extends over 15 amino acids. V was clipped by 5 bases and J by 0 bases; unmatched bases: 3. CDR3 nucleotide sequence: TGTGCCAGCAGTAGGACAGGGAGCTCCTACAATGAGCAGTTCTTC. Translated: CASSRTGSSYNEQFF.

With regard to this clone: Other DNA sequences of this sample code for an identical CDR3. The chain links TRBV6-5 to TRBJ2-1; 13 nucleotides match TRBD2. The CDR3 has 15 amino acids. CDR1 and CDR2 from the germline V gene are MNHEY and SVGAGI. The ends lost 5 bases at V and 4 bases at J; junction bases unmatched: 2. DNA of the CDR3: TGTGCCAGCAGTCAACTAGCGGGAGGGTACAATGAGCAGTTCTTC. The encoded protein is CASSQLAGGYNEQFF.

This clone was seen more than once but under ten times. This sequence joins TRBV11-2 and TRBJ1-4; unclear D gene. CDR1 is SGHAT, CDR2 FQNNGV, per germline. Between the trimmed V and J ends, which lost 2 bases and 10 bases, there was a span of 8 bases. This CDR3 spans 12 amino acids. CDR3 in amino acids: CASSLLEGKLFF. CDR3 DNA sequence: TGTGCCAGCAGCTTACTGGAGGGAAAACTGTTTTTT.

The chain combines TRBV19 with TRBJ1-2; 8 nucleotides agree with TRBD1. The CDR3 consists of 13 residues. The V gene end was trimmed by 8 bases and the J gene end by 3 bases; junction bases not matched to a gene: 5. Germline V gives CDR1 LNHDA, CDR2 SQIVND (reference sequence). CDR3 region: CASLDRGDYGYTF. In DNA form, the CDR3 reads TGTGCCAGTCTTGACAGGGGAGACTATGGCTACACCTTC.